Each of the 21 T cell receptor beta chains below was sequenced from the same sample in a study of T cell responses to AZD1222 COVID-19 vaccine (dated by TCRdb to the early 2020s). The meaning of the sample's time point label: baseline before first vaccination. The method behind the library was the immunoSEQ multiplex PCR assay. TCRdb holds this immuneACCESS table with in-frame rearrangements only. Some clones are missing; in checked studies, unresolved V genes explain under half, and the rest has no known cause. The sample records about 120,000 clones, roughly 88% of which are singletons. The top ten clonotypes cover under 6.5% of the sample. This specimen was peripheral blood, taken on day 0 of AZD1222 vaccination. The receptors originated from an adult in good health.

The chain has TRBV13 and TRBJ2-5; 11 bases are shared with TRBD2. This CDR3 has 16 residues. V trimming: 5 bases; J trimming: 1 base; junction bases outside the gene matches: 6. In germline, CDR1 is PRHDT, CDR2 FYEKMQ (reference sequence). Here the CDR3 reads CASSLTSGGLQETQYF. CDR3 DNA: TGTGCCAGCAGCCTAACTAGCGGGGGCCTCCAAGAGACCCAGTACTTC.

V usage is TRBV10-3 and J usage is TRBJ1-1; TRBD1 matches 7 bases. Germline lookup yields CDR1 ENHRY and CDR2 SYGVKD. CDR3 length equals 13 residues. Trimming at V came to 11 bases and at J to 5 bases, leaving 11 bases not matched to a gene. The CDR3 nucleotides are TGTGCCGCCAATCAACAGGGGTTGACTGAAGCTTTCTTT. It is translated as CAANQQGLTEAFF.

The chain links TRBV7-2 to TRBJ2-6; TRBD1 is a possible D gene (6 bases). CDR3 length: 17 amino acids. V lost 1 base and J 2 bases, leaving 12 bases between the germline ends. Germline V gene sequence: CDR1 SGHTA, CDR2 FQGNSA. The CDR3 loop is CASSLETGLAGANVLTF. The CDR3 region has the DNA TGTGCCAGCAGCTTAGAAACAGGGTTAGCTGGGGCCAACGTCCTGACTTTC.

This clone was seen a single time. CDR3 residues: CAIRPGQGASGYTF. In DNA form, the CDR3 reads TGTGCCATCAGGCCGGGACAGGGGGCCTCTGGCTACACCTTC. The chain couples TRBV10-3 to TRBJ1-2, with 12 bases matching TRBD1. Unmatched junction bases numbered 6, after V lost 6 bases and J lost 7 bases. In germline, CDR1 is ENHRY, CDR2 SYGVKD. This CDR3 region has 14 residues.

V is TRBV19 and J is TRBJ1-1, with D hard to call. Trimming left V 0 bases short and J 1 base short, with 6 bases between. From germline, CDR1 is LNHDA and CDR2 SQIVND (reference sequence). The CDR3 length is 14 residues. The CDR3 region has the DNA TGTGCCAGTAGTATAGATCTCCGGAACACTGAAGCTTTCTTT. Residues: CASSIDLRNTEAFF.

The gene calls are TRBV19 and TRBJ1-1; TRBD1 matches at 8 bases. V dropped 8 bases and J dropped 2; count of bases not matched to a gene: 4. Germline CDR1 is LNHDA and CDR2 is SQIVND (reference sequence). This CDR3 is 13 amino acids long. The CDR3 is CASAGQVNTEAFF. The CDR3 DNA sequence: TGTGCCAGTGCGGGACAGGTTAACACTGAAGCTTTCTTT.

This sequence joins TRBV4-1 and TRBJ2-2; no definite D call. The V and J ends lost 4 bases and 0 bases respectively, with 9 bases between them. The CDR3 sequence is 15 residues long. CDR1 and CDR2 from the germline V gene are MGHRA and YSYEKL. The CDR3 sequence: CASSLAGPNTGELFF. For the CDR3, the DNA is TGCGCCAGCAGCCTGGCTGGACCGAACACCGGGGAGCTGTTTTTT.

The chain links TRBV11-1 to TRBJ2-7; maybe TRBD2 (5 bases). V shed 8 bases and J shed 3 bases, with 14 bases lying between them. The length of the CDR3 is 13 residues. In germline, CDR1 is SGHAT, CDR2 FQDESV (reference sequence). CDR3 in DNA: TGTGCCAGCGGGCCGGGGTTTTACTACGAGCAGTACTTC. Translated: CASGPGFYYEQYF.

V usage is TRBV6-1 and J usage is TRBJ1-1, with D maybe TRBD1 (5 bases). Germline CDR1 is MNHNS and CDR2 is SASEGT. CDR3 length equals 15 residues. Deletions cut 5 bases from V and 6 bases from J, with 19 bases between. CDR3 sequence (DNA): TGTGCCAGCAGTAGGCCCTCGGGGGGTTGGGCTGAAGCTTTCTTT. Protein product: CASSRPSGGWAEAFF.

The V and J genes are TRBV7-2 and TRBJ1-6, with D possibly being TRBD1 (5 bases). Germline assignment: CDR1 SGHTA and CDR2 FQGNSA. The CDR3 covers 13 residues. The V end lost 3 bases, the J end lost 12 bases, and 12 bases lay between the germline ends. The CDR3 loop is CASSFGERGPLHF. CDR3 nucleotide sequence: TGTGCCAGCAGCTTCGGGGAAAGGGGACCCCTCCACTTT. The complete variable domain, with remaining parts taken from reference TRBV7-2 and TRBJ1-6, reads GAGVSQSPSNKVTEKGKDVELRCDPISGHTALYWYRQSLGQGLEFLIYFQGNSAPDKSGLPSDRFSAERTGGSVSTLTIQRTQQEDSAVYLCASSFGERGPLHFGNGTRLTVT.

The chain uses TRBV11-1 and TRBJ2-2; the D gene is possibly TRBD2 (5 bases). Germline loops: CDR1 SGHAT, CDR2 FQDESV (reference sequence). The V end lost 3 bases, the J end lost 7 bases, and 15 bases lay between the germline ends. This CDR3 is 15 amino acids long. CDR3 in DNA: TGTGCCAGCAGCTTGGGAGACTCCGGGATCGGGGAGCTGTTTTTT. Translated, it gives CASSLGDSGIGELFF.

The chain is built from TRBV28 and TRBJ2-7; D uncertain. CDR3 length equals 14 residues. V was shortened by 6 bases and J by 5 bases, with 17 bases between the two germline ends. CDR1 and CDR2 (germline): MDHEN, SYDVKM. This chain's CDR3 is CASSPEGSFNEQYF. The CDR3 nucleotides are TGTGCCAGCAGCCCCGAAGGTAGCTTCAACGAGCAGTACTTC.

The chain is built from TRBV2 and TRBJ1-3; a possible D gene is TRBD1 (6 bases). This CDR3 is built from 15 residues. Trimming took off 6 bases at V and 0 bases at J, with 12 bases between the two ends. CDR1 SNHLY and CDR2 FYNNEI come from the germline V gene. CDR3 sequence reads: CASSFDRISGNTIYF. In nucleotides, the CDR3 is TGTGCCAGCAGCTTCGACAGGATCTCTGGAAACACCATATATTTT.

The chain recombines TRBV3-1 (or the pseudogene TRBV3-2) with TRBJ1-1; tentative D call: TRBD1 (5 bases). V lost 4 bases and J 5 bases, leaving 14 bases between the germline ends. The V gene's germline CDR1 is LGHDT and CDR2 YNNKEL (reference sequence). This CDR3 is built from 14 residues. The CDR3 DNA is TGTGCCAGCAGCCCCCGACAGATTAAGACTGAAGCTTTCTTT. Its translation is CASSPRQIKTEAFF.

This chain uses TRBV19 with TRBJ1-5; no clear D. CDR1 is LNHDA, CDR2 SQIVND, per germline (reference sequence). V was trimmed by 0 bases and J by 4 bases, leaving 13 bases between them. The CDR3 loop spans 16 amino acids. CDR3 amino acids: CASSIEPGRPNQPQHF. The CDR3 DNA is TGTGCCAGTAGTATAGAGCCGGGTCGACCAAATCAGCCCCAGCATTTT.

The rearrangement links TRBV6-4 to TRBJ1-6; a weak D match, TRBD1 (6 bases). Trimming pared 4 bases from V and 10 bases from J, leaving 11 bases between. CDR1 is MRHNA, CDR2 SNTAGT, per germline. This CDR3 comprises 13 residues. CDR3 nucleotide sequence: TGTGCCAGCAGTGTCCACAGGGAGTCACCCCTCCACTTT. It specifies CASSVHRESPLHF.

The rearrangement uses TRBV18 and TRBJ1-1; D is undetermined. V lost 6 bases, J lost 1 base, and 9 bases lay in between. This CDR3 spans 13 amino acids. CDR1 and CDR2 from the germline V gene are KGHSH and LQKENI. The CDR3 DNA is TGTGCCAGCTCGCCGGCCGGGAACACTGAAGCTTTCTTT. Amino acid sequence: CASSPAGNTEAFF.

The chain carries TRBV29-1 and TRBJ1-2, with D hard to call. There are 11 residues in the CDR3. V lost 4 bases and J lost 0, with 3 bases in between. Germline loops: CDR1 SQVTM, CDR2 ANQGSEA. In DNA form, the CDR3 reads TGCAGCGTTGGATCTAACTATGGCTACACCTTC. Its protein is CSVGSNYGYTF.

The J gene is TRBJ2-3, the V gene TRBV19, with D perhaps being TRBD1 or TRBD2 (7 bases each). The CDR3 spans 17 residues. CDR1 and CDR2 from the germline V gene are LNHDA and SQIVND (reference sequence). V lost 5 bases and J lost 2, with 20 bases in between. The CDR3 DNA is TGTGCCAGTAGTGCAGAAAGCGGGACAGTCCCCACAGATACGCAGTATTTT. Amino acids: CASSAESGTVPTDTQYF.

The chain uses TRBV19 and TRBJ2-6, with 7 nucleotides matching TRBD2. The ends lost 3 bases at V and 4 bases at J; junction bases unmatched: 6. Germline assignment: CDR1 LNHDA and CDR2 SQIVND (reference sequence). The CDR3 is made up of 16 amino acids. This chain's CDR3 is CASSIWRDYGANVLTF. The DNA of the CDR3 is TGTGCCAGTAGTATTTGGCGGGACTACGGGGCCAACGTCCTGACTTTC.

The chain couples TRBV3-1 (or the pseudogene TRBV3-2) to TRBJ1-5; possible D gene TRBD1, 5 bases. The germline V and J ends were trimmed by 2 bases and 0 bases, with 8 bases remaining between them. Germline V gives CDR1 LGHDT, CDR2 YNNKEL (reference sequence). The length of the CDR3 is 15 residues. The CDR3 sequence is CASSQTGHSNQPQHF. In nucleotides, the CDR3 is TGTGCCAGCAGCCAAACGGGGCATAGCAATCAGCCCCAGCATTTT.